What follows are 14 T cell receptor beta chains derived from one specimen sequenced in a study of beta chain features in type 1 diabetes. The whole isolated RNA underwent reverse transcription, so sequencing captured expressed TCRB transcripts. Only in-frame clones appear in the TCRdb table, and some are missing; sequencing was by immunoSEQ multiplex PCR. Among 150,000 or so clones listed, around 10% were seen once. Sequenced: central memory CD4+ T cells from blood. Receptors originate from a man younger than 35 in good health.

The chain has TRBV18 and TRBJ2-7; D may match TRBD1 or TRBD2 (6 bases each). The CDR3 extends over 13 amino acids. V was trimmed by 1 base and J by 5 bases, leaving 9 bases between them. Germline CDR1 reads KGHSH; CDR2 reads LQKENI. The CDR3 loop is CASSPQGGNEQYF. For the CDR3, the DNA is TGTGCCAGCTCACCACAGGGGGGAAACGAGCAGTACTTC.

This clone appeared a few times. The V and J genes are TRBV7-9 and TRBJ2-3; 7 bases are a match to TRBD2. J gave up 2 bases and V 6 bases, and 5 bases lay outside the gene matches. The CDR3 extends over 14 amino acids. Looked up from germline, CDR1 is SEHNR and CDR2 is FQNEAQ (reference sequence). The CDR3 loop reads CASRPRESTDTQYF. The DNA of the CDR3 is TGTGCCAGCAGGCCGCGGGAGTCCACAGATACGCAGTATTTT.

This CDR3 reads CASRNGTSYGYTF. The CDR3 nucleotides read TGTGCCAGCAGAAACGGGACTTCCTATGGCTACACCTTC. This chain joins TRBV7-9 and TRBJ1-2; D might be TRBD1 (5 bases). Between the trimmed V and J ends, which lost 6 bases and 4 bases, there was a span of 12 bases. Germline V gene sequence: CDR1 SEHNR, CDR2 FQNEAQ (reference sequence). This CDR3 has 13 amino acids.

The CDR3 nucleotides read TGTGCCTGGAGTAGCAGGAACACCGGGGAGCTGTTTTTT. Protein product: CAWSSRNTGELFF. This sequence joins TRBV30 and TRBJ2-2; D unclear. From germline, CDR1 is GTSNPN and CDR2 SVGIG (reference sequence). Deletions cut 2 bases from V and 1 base from J, with 5 bases between. This CDR3 is built from 13 residues. The variable domain in full, with the rest retrieved from reference TRBV30 and TRBJ2-2, is SQTIHQWPATLVQPVGSPLSLECTVEGTSNPNLYWYRQAAGRGLQLLFYSVGIGQISSEVPQNLSASRPQDRQFILSSKKLLLSDSGFYLCAWSSRNTGELFFGEGSRLTVL.

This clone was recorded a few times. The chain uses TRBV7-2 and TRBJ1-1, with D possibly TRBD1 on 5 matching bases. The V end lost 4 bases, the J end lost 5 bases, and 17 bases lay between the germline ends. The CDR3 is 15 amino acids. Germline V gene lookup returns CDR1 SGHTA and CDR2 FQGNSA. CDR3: CASSSTGRGGTEAFF. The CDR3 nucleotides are TGTGCCAGCAGCTCGACCGGGAGGGGAGGGACTGAAGCTTTCTTT.

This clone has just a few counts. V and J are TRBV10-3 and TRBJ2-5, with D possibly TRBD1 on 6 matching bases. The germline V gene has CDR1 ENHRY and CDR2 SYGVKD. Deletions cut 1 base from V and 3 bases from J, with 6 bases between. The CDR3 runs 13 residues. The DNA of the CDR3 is TGTGCCATCAGTGAGTACAGGGAAGAGACCCAGTACTTC. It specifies CAISEYREETQYF.

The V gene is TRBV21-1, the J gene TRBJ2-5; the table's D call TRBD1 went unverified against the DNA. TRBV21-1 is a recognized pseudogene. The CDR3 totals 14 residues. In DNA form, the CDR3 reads TGTGCCAGCAGCAAAGGTCCAGGGCAAGAGACCCAGTACTTC. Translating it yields CASSKGPGQETQYF.

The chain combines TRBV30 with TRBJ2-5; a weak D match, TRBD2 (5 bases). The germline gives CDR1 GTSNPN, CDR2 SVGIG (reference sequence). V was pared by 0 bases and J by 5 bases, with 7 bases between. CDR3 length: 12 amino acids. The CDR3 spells CAWSVERETQYF. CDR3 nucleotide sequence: TGTGCCTGGAGTGTAGAGCGGGAGACCCAGTACTTC.

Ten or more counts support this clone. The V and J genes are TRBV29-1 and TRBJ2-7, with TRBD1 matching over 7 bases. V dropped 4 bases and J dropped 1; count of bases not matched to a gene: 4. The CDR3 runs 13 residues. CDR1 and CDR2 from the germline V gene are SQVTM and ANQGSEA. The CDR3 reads CSVVKTGSYEQYF. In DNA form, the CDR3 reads TGCAGCGTTGTTAAGACAGGGTCCTACGAGCAGTACTTC.

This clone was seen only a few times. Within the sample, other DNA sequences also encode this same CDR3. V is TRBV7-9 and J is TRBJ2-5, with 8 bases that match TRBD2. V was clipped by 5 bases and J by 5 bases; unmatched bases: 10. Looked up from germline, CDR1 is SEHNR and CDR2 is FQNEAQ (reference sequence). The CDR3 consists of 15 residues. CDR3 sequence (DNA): TGTGCCAGCAGCCCGGTGCGGGGGGTGAGGGAGACCCAGTACTTC. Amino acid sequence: CASSPVRGVRETQYF.

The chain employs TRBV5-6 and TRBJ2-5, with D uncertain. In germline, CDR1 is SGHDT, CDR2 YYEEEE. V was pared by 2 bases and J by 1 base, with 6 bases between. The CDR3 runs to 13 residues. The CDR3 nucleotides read TGTGCCAGCAGCTTTATAGCCCAAGAGACCCAGTACTTC. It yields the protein CASSFIAQETQYF. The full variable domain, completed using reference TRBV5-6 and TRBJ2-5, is DAGVTQSPTHLIKTRGQQVTLRCSPKSGHDTVSWYQQALGQGPQFIFQYYEEEERQRGNFPDRFSGHQFPNYSSELNVNALLLGDSALYLCASSFIAQETQYFGPGTRLLVL.

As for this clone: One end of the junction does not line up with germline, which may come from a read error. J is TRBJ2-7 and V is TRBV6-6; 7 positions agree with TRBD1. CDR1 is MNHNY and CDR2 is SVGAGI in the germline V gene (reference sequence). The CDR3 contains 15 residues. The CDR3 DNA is TGTGCCATCAGTCCTCCCCGGGACAGCGTGGGAGAGCAGTACTTC. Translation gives CAISPPRDSVGEQYF.

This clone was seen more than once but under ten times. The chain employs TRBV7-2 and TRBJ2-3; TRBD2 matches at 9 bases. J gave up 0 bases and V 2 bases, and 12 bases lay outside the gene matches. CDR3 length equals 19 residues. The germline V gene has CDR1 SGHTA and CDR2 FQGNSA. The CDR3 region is CASSLKAGGIMTSTDTQYF. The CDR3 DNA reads TGTGCCAGCAGCTTAAAGGCGGGAGGGATAATGACTAGCACAGATACGCAGTATTTT.

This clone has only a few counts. The CDR3 loop reads CSVAESFSYNEQFF. As DNA, the CDR3 is TGCAGCGTAGCGGAGTCCTTTTCCTACAATGAGCAGTTCTTC. This chain joins TRBV29-1 and TRBJ2-1; perhaps TRBD2 as D (5 bases). Germline CDR1 and CDR2: SQVTM and ANQGSEA. CDR3 length: 14 residues. V was clipped by 6 bases and J by 1 base, with 13 bases between them.